These 13 T cell receptor beta chains were all obtained from the same sample, sequenced in a study of cytomegalovirus exposure and HLA in healthy donors. PCR amplification relied on 60 Vbeta primers (plus 13 Jbeta primers). Assay: immunoSEQ multiplex PCR; the TCRdb copy retains only in-frame clones and omits some. The data hold tens of thousands of clones, with approximately 90% observed a single time. Material for sequencing was PBMCs. The receptor source for this set is a woman between 35 and 50 years old in good health and CMV-seropositive.

The V and J genes are TRBV6-6 and TRBJ1-6; D unclear. Germline assignment: CDR1 MNHNY and CDR2 SVGAGI (reference sequence). Trimming stripped 4 bases from V and 7 bases from J, with 8 bases between. The CDR3 contains 13 residues. The CDR3 sequence is CASSLQTNSPLHF. In DNA form, the CDR3 reads TGTGCCAGCAGTTTACAGACAAATTCACCCCTCCACTTT.

This chain links TRBV2 with TRBJ1-1; weak D call: TRBD1 (6 bases). The germline gives CDR1 SNHLY, CDR2 FYNNEI. This CDR3 spans 14 amino acids. V lost 7 bases to trimming and J lost 4 bases, with 16 bases between them. Here the CDR3 reads CASNNGGRPTEAFF. CDR3 bases: TGTGCCAGCAATAACGGGGGGCGGCCCACTGAAGCTTTCTTT.

This chain uses TRBV14 with TRBJ2-5, with D possibly TRBD1 on 5 matching bases. The germline gives CDR1 SGHDN, CDR2 FVKESK. CDR3 length: 15 amino acids. Between the trimmed V and J ends, which lost 2 bases and 4 bases, there was a span of 14 bases. CDR3 loop: CASSQIRGFLETQYF. The DNA of the CDR3 is TGTGCCAGCAGCCAAATAAGGGGCTTTTTAGAGACCCAGTACTTC.

The gene calls are TRBV19 and TRBJ2-1, with 8 nucleotides matching TRBD2. The J segment lost 0 bases and the V segment lost 4 bases, leaving 11 bases of the junction unmatched. The CDR3 loop spans 18 amino acids. CDR1 and CDR2 (germline): LNHDA, SQIVND (reference sequence). The CDR3, as DNA: TGTGCCAGTAGTAAGCCCAGCGGGAGTACCGGCTCCTACAATGAGCAGTTCTTC. The encoded protein is CASSKPSGSTGSYNEQFF.

This clone showed up just a few times. The chain uses TRBV19 and TRBJ2-1; 8 bases align to TRBD2. V shed 4 bases, J shed 6 bases, and the junction held 8 bases outside the gene matches. The CDR3 runs to 15 residues. CDR1 is LNHDA, CDR2 SQIVND, per germline (reference sequence). CDR3 sequence (DNA): TGTGCCAGTAGTACCTTAGCGGGGTATGGCAATGAGCAGTTCTTC. Translation: CASSTLAGYGNEQFF.

The rearrangement joins TRBV14 to TRBJ1-6, with 10 bases fitting TRBD1. Trimming took 5 bases from V and 10 from J; bases not matched to a gene: 11. Germline lookup yields CDR1 SGHDN and CDR2 FVKESK. The CDR3 contains 16 residues. The CDR3 DNA reads TGTGCCAGCAGCGACCGGGACAGGGGTCTTAGCTCACCCCTCCACTTT. Its protein product is CASSDRDRGLSSPLHF.

The V call is TRBV2, the J call TRBJ2-3, with D perhaps TRBD1 (6 bases). V was pared by 6 bases and J by 2 bases, with 15 bases between. The V gene's germline CDR1 is SNHLY and CDR2 FYNNEI. The CDR3 loop spans 15 amino acids. DNA for the CDR3: TGTGCCAGCAGGATCCGGGACACCCTCACAGATACGCAGTATTTT. It encodes CASRIRDTLTDTQYF.

V and J are TRBV5-1 and TRBJ2-2; the D is unclear. This CDR3 is built from 11 residues. V was trimmed by 4 bases and J by 7 bases, leaving 5 bases between them. Germline assignment: CDR1 SGHRS and CDR2 YFSETQ. Here the CDR3 DNA reads TGCGCCAGCAGCAGCGTCGGGGAGCTGTTTTTT. Translated, it gives CASSSVGELFF. The full variable domain, its missing parts supplied by reference TRBV5-1 and TRBJ2-2, is KAGVTQTPRYLIKTRGQQVTLSCSPISGHRSVSWYQQTPGQGLQFLFEYFSETQRNKGNFPGRFSGRQFSNSRSEMNVSTLELGDSALYLCASSSVGELFFGEGSRLTVL.

This chain joins TRBV5-8 and TRBJ2-5, with TRBD2 matching 7 bases. This CDR3 is 13 amino acids long. CDR1 and CDR2 from the germline V gene are SGHTS and YDEGEE. After removal of 9 bases from V and 5 bases from J, the junction contained 10 bases not matched to a gene. CDR3 sequence (DNA): TGTGCCACCTCGAGGGGAGGGTTGGAGACCCAGTACTTC. It specifies CATSRGGLETQYF.

The chain couples TRBV6-6 to TRBJ2-7, with 7 bases lining up with TRBD2. V shed 0 bases, J shed 0 bases, and the junction held 2 bases outside the gene matches. The germline gives CDR1 MNHNY, CDR2 SVGAGI (reference sequence). The CDR3 is made up of 15 amino acids. CDR3 protein: CASSYSLADSYEQYF. CDR3 sequence (DNA): TGTGCCAGCAGTTACTCCCTAGCGGACTCCTACGAGCAGTACTTC.

This chain connects TRBV18 to TRBJ2-6, with a possible D match to TRBD1 (6 bases). V gave up 3 bases and J gave up 0 bases, with 12 bases separating them. There are 17 residues in the CDR3. The germline CDR1 and CDR2 sequences are KGHSH and LQKENI. The CDR3 loop is CASSPPTGSSGANVLTF. CDR3 nucleotides: TGTGCCAGCTCACCCCCGACAGGCAGCTCTGGGGCCAACGTCCTGACTTTC.

This chain joins TRBV2 and TRBJ2-1, with D perhaps TRBD2 (6 bases). CDR1 and CDR2 (germline): SNHLY, FYNNEI. The V end was cut by 2 bases, the J end by 2 bases, with 7 bases between. The CDR3 is 14 residues long. CDR3 bases: TGTGCCAGCAGTGAACTAGCGACCTACAATGAGCAGTTCTTC. The encoded protein is CASSELATYNEQFF.

V is TRBV29-1 and J is TRBJ1-3; D not certain. Germline V CDR1 and CDR2: SQVTM, ANQGSEA. The CDR3 is 11 amino acids. Trimming cost V 6 bases and J 9 bases, with 12 bases left between them. CDR3 nucleotide sequence: TGCAGCGTCTTAAAAACGGGCACCATATATTTT. It codes for CSVLKTGTIYF. Together with reference TRBV29-1 and TRBJ1-3, the CDR3 gives the full variable domain: SAVISQKPSRDICQRGTSLTIQCQVDSQVTMMFWYRQQPGQSLTLIATANQGSEATYESGFVIDKFPISRPNLTFSTLTVSNMSPEDSSIYLCSVLKTGTIYFGEGSWLTVV.